Listed below are T cell receptor beta chains from one sample, sequenced in a study of blood T cell repertoires in COVID-19. The repertoire was sequenced with immunoSEQ multiplex PCR; TCRdb's copy has only in-frame clones and lacks some. The sample has some 74,000 clones; around 88% are singletons. Source material: peripheral blood. These TCRs come from a woman older than 75 with acute or convalescent COVID-19. CDR3s include the opening cysteine and the closing phenylalanine or tryptophan. Each record gives: D gene, clone size, CDR3 length, J gene, V gene, CDR3 DNA, CDR3 protein. A D gene is named only where the DNA matches it firmly. The size entry is marked missing in some rows and otherwise reads once, few, many or a size class.

>TRBD1|-|15|TRBJ2-5|TRBV3-1/TRBV3-2
TGTGCCAGCAGTCCAACGGGACAGGGAACACAGACCCAGTACTTC
CASSPTGQGTQTQYF
>TRBD1|few|13|TRBJ2-7|TRBV18
TGTGCCAGCTCCCTGGGGACAGGGGGCGAGCAGTACTTC
CASSLGTGGEQYF
>-|-|15|TRBJ1-2|TRBV4-2
TGTGCCAGCAGCCAACCCTCCGGGGAAAACTATGGCTACACCTTC
CASSQPSGENYGYTF
>-|-|12|TRBJ2-1|TRBV6-5
TGTGCCAGCAGTTACCCTAACAATGAGCAGTTCTTC
CASSYPNNEQFF
>TRBD1|-|16|TRBJ2-1|TRBV29-1
TGCAGCGCCTCCCCTAGGGGACAGGGAGGCCGAAATGAGCAGTTCTTC
CSASPRGQGGRNEQFF
>TRBD1|-|16|TRBJ1-4|TRBV5-1
TGCGCCAGCAGCTTGAATGAGAGGGACAGGGATGAAAAACTGTTTTTT
CASSLNERDRDEKLFF
>-|-|13|TRBJ1-1|TRBV5-5
TGTGCCAGCAGCTGGGCAGGGAACACTGAAGCTTTCTTT
CASSWAGNTEAFF
>TRBD1|once|18|TRBJ2-2|TRBV5-1
TGCGCCAGCAGTTTGAGGCCGCCTGACAGGGCGGTTACCGGGGAGCTGTTTTTT
CASSLRPPDRAVTGELFF
>-|few|12|TRBJ2-3|TRBV5-5
TGTGCCAGCAGCCGACTCACAGATACGCAGTATTTT
CASSRLTDTQYF
>-|once|14|TRBJ2-7|TRBV5-1
TGCGCCAGCCGTCGGGGTAGCGGCTTCTACGAGCAGTACTTC
CASRRGSGFYEQYF
>TRBD2|once|15|TRBJ2-5|TRBV5-1
TGCGCCAGCAGCTTGACGGCTAGCGGCCAAGAGACCCAGTACTTC
CASSLTASGQETQYF
>-|-|12|TRBJ1-1|TRBV6-5
TGTGCCAGCAGTTCAATGAACACTGAAGCTTTCTTT
CASSSMNTEAFF
>TRBD2|-|15|TRBJ2-5|TRBV5-5
TGTGCCAGCCTGCCGGGGGGGCTTATATTGGAGACCCAGTACTTC
CASLPGGLILETQYF
>TRBD1|-|15|TRBJ1-1|TRBV6-5
TGTGCCAGCAGTTTACAGGGGCCCATGAACACTGAAGCTTTCTTT
CASSLQGPMNTEAFF
>-|once|14|TRBJ1-1|TRBV4-2
TGTGCCAGCAGCCATGAGGCATCGAACACTGAAGCTTTCTTT
CASSHEASNTEAFF
>-|-|16|TRBJ1-4|TRBV15
TGTGCCACCAGCAGAGCCATCGGTCGAGGGTTTGAAAAACTGTTTTTT
CATSRAIGRGFEKLFF
>-|-|10|TRBJ2-3|TRBV30
TGTGCCTGGAGTGGGCCCCTGTTGTATTTT
CAWSGPLLYF
>-|-|12|TRBJ2-7|TRBV29-1
TGCAGCGTAAACGAGGGCCCCTCCGAGCAGTACTTC
CSVNEGPSEQYF
>-|-|13|TRBJ2-2|TRBV10-1
TGCGCCAGCAGTGAGGCTAGCGCCGGGGAGCTGTTTTTT
CASSEASAGELFF
>TRBD2|-|16|TRBJ2-3|TRBV10-3
TGTGCCATCAGTGAGCTAGCGGGACCCTACACAGATACGCAGTATTTT
CAISELAGPYTDTQYF
>-|-|14|TRBJ2-3|TRBV7-2
TGTGCCAGCACCTTAGGAGGAGTAGTAGATACGCAGTATTTT
CASTLGGVVDTQYF
>TRBD1|-|15|TRBJ1-1|TRBV3-1/TRBV3-2
TGTGCCAGCAGCCCGAGCCGGTCAGGGGGCACTGAAGCTTTCTTT
CASSPSRSGGTEAFF
>TRBD2|few|16|TRBJ2-7|TRBV11-1
TGTGCCAGCAGCTTAGCCCGGGGGAGGGTCGCCTACGAGCAGTACTTC
CASSLARGRVAYEQYF
>TRBD1|-|18|TRBJ1-2|TRBV7-9
TGTGCCAGCAGCTTAAAAGGGGGACAGCATACCTTAGGGTATGGCTACACCTTC
CASSLKGGQHTLGYGYTF
>-|-|17|TRBJ2-1|TRBV24-1
TGTGCCACCAGTGATTCCGGGGTCCTTGGCACCTACAATGAGCAGTTCTTC
CATSDSGVLGTYNEQFF
>-|-|15|TRBJ2-1|TRBV5-8
TGTGCCAGCAGCACCGAGACAGCGATCTACAATGAGCAGTTCTTC
CASSTETAIYNEQFF
>TRBD2|-|14|TRBJ2-3|TRBV7-7
TGTGCTAGCAGCTTAGGCCTAGCGGGAGATACGCAGTATTTT
CASSLGLAGDTQYF
>TRBD1|-|15|TRBJ2-7|TRBV10-3
TGTGCCATCAGTGAGCTTCCCGGACAGGGCGGCGAGCAGTACTTC
CAISELPGQGGEQYF
>-|-|17|TRBJ2-5|TRBV7-2
TGTGCCAGCAGCCCCAACAGGGGACTGGGTTTAGCGGAGACCCAGTACTTC
CASSPNRGLGLAETQYF
>TRBD1|-|15|TRBJ2-6|TRBV14
TGTGCCAGCAGCGACAGGGGCCTCGGGGCCAACGTCCTGACTTTC
CASSDRGLGANVLTF
>-|-|11|TRBJ1-3|TRBV11-2
TGTGCCAGCACGGGGGGAAACACCATATATTTT
CASTGGNTIYF
>-|-|15|TRBJ1-1|TRBV12-5
TGTGCTAGTGCCTCGAGGAGAGGGTTGAACACTGAAGCTTTCTTT
CASASRRGLNTEAFF
>-|-|13|TRBJ1-5|TRBV12-3/TRBV12-4
TGTGCCAGCAGTTCAATGAGAAATCAGCCCCAGCATTTT
CASSSMRNQPQHF
>-|-|14|TRBJ2-3|TRBV5-4
TGTGCCACGCCTCAGGGTCTAGACGGAGATACGCAGTATTTT
CATPQGLDGDTQYF
>-|-|17|TRBJ2-5|TRBV9
TGTGCCAGCAGCCCCGGCCTACTTTCCAGCGGCCAAGAGACCCAGTACTTC
CASSPGLLSSGQETQYF
>-|-|16|TRBJ1-2|TRBV9
TGTGCCAGCAGCTCCAGCGGGACGGATGGTAACTATGGCTACACCTTC
CASSSSGTDGNYGYTF
>-|-|14|TRBJ1-2|TRBV5-8
TGTGCCAGCAGCCGTAGCCGGAATAACTATGGCTACACCTTC
CASSRSRNNYGYTF
>TRBD2|few|16|TRBJ2-3|TRBV6-2/TRBV6-3
TGTGCCAGCAGCCGGACTAGCGGGGAAAGTACAGATACGCAGTATTTT
CASSRTSGESTDTQYF
>-|-|12|TRBJ1-1|TRBV7-9
TGTGCCAGCAGCCCACCACAGCCTGAAGCTTTCTTT
CASSPPQPEAFF
>-|once|15|TRBJ1-1|TRBV5-4
TGTGCCAGCAGCTTGGCAGGGGCGCAGAACACTGAAGCTTTCTTT
CASSLAGAQNTEAFF
>-|-|14|TRBJ2-1|TRBV5-6
TGTGCCAGCAGCTTGACCCGCAGGGGCTTTATTCCGTTCTTC
CASSLTRRGFIPFF
>-|-|10|TRBJ1-1|TRBV19
TGTGCCAGTGGGACTTACCTGGCTTTCTTT
CASGTYLAFF
>-|-|15|TRBJ1-5|TRBV18
TGTGCCAGCTCATTCTCACGGGGAGAAGGTCAGCCCCAGCATTTT
CASSFSRGEGQPQHF
>-|-|16|TRBJ2-2|TRBV3-1/TRBV3-2
TGTGCCAGCAGTCTCGGGACAACTGCGAACACCGGGGAGCTGTTTTTT
CASSLGTTANTGELFF
>-|-|15|TRBJ2-7|TRBV12-1
TGTGCCAGCAGCCGGGGGACGGGAAGCTCCTACGAGCAGTACTTC
CASSRGTGSSYEQYF
>TRBD1|-|16|TRBJ2-3|TRBV9
TGTGCCAGCAGCGTGGCGGGACAGGCGAAGGTAGATACGCAGTATTTT
CASSVAGQAKVDTQYF
>TRBD1|-|14|TRBJ1-5|TRBV2
TGTGCCAGCAAGGCGGGGACAGGGAATCAGCCCCAGCATTTT
CASKAGTGNQPQHF
>TRBD2|-|18|TRBJ2-1|TRBV7-2
TGTGCCAGCAGTTTTGGGCCCCCTAGCGGGGGGGATCACAATGAGCAGTTCTTC
CASSFGPPSGGDHNEQFF
>-|-|14|TRBJ2-7|TRBV5-1
TGCGCCAGCAGCGGAACAGGGTCCCTCTACGAGCAGTACTTC
CASSGTGSLYEQYF
>TRBD1|-|14|TRBJ1-2|TRBV19
TGTGCCAGTAGTATTGGGACAGGGGGTTACGGCTACACCTTC
CASSIGTGGYGYTF
>-|-|12|TRBJ1-1|TRBV6-5
TGTGCCAGTTCCTTCCGAGGCACTGAAGCTTTCTTT
CASSFRGTEAFF
>-|-|15|TRBJ2-3|TRBV24-1
TGTGCCACCAGTGAAGGGGGGGCTAGCACAGATACGCAGTATTTT
CATSEGGASTDTQYF
>TRBD2|-|17|TRBJ2-1|TRBV11-3
TGTGCCAGCAGCTTAGGTACGACTAGCGGGACGTACAATGAGCAGTTCTTC
CASSLGTTSGTYNEQFF
>-|-|14|TRBJ1-1|TRBV5-1
TGCGCCAGCAGCTTGGACCAGTTGAACACTGAAGCTTTCTTT
CASSLDQLNTEAFF
>-|-|16|TRBJ2-7|TRBV12-2
TGTGCAAGTCGCATCAGGACTAGCGGGGGCTCCTACGAGCAGTACTTC
CASRIRTSGGSYEQYF
>TRBD1|-|14|TRBJ1-2|TRBV7-2
TGTGCCAGCAGCGAGGACAGGGGGGGCTATGGCTACACCTTC
CASSEDRGGYGYTF
>-|-|13|TRBJ1-5|TRBV2
TGTGCCAGCAGTGAGGGGGGTTTGCAGCCCCAGCATTTT
CASSEGGLQPQHF